This is a list of T cell receptor beta chains from one sample in a study of T cell responses to AZD1222 COVID-19 vaccine. Sequenced by immunoSEQ multiplex PCR; TCRdb stores in-frame clones only, minus some. Altogether tens of thousands of clones are present, 87% being singletons, with the ten largest covering under 5%. The input for sequencing was peripheral blood, taken on day 0 of AZD1222 vaccination. The receptors shown here come from an adult in good health. The CDR3 runs from the conserved cysteine through the conserved F or W. A D gene is named only where the DNA matches it firmly. Not every row has a clone size; where given, it reads once, few, many or a size class.

clone_size	d_call	v_call	j_call	cdr3_aa	cdr3_nt
.	.	TRBV7-2	TRBJ2-7	CASSSSGTLPYEQYF	TGTGCCAGCAGCTCCTCCGGGACCCTACCCTACGAGCAGTACTTC
.	.	TRBV18	TRBJ1-4	CASSPSEKLFF	TGTGCCAGCTCACCCAGTGAAAAACTGTTTTTT
.	.	TRBV7-2	TRBJ1-2	CASSRDTGTLNYGYTF	TGTGCCAGCAGCAGAGATACAGGGACTCTTAACTATGGCTACACCTTC
.	.	TRBV24-1	TRBJ2-7	CATSETGRESYEQYF	TGTGCCACCAGTGAGACGGGACGGGAGTCCTACGAGCAGTACTTC
.	.	TRBV3-1/TRBV3-2	TRBJ2-1	CASSQGRRAMSNEQFF	TGTGCCAGCAGCCAAGGCCGCAGGGCGATGAGCAATGAGCAGTTCTTC
.	TRBD1	TRBV6-5	TRBJ1-2	CASSRDRGDYGYTF	TGTGCCAGCAGTCGGGACAGGGGGGACTATGGCTACACCTTC
few	.	TRBV7-8	TRBJ2-7	CASSTGRRLGDEQYF	TGTGCCAGCAGCACGGGACGGAGGCTAGGGGACGAGCAGTACTTC
.	TRBD1	TRBV6-2/TRBV6-3	TRBJ1-2	CASSHGQALANYGYTF	TGTGCCAGCAGCCACGGACAGGCGTTAGCTAACTATGGCTACACCTTC
.	TRBD1	TRBV7-3	TRBJ2-7	CASSRLAGQVYEQYF	TGTGCCAGCAGCCGTTTAGCAGGACAGGTCTACGAGCAGTACTTC
.	.	TRBV7-2	TRBJ2-7	CASSLVGGGSYEQYF	TGTGCCAGCAGCTTAGTGGGGGGCGGCTCCTACGAGCAGTACTTC
.	TRBD1	TRBV7-9	TRBJ2-5	CASSLASPGTGGETQYF	TGTGCCAGCAGCTTAGCGAGTCCCGGGACAGGGGGTGAGACCCAGTACTTC
.	.	TRBV11-2	TRBJ2-5	CASSLGAGPETQYF	TGTGCCAGCAGCTTGGGGGCAGGTCCAGAGACCCAGTACTTC
.	TRBD1	TRBV7-9	TRBJ1-2	CASSLARDSGYGYTF	TGTGCCAGCAGCTTAGCCCGGGACAGCGGGTATGGCTACACCTTC
.	.	TRBV7-8	TRBJ1-5	CASSSLTGPQHF	TGTGCCAGCAGCTCGCTTACAGGGCCCCAGCATTTT
.	.	TRBV27	TRBJ1-2	CASRSLGFNYGYTF	TGTGCCAGCAGGTCCTTGGGGTTTAACTATGGCTACACCTTC
.	.	TRBV5-1	TRBJ2-2	CASSFEGTNTGELFF	TGCGCCAGCAGCTTCGAGGGGACGAACACCGGGGAGCTGTTTTTT
.	TRBD1	TRBV4-1	TRBJ1-5	CASSQDRQGGFSNQPQHF	TGCGCCAGCAGCCAAGATCGGCAGGGGGGGTTTAGCAATCAGCCCCAGCATTTT
.	.	TRBV5-5	TRBJ1-2	CASSPGGGSNYGYTF	TGTGCCAGCAGCCCCGGGGGCGGCAGCAACTATGGCTACACCTTC
.	.	TRBV19	TRBJ2-7	CASSPRGVVDEQYF	TGTGCCAGTTCTCCCAGGGGGGTAGTGGACGAGCAGTACTTC
.	.	TRBV20-1	TRBJ2-3	CSASPLPSRGSEPTQYF	TGCAGTGCTAGTCCCCTACCGAGTCGGGGTTCCGAGCCAACGCAGTATTTT
.	TRBD1	TRBV3-1/TRBV3-2	TRBJ1-1	CASSQGQGGTEAFF	TGTGCCAGCAGCCAAGGACAGGGGGGGACTGAAGCTTTCTTT
.	.	TRBV28	TRBJ1-5	CASSLGVGSRQPQHF	TGTGCCAGCAGTTTAGGGGTTGGGAGTCGTCAGCCCCAGCATTTT
.	TRBD1	TRBV5-6	TRBJ2-7	CASSLVDRARDEQYF	TGTGCCAGCAGCTTGGTTGACAGGGCTCGGGACGAGCAGTACTTC
.	TRBD1	TRBV24-1	TRBJ2-2	CATSDHRDRGTGELFF	TGTGCCACCAGTGATCACCGGGACAGGGGAACCGGGGAGCTGTTTTTT
.	TRBD1	TRBV11-2	TRBJ2-7	CASSLAGQGYEQYF	TGTGCCAGCAGCTTAGCTGGACAGGGTTACGAGCAGTACTTC
.	.	TRBV12-3/TRBV12-4	TRBJ2-1	CASSGRRLEQFF	TGTGCCAGCAGCGGGAGACGCCTAGAGCAGTTCTTC
.	TRBD1	TRBV5-6	TRBJ1-5	CASSWGGGSNQPQHF	TGTGCCAGCAGCTGGGGAGGGGGCAGCAATCAGCCCCAGCATTTT
.	TRBD2	TRBV29-1	TRBJ2-7	CSVDRGGYEQYF	TGCAGCGTTGATCGGGGGGGCTACGAGCAGTACTTC
.	TRBD2	TRBV27	TRBJ2-7	CASSPLAGGTYEQYF	TGTGCCAGCAGTCCACTAGCGGGGGGTACCTACGAGCAGTACTTC
.	TRBD1	TRBV5-5	TRBJ1-6	CASSQGTGAVVSPLHF	TGTGCCAGCAGCCAAGGGACAGGGGCGGTAGTTTCACCCCTCCACTTT
.	TRBD1	TRBV3-1/TRBV3-2	TRBJ1-6	CASSPGTGKANSPLHF	TGTGCCAGCAGCCCTGGGACAGGGAAAGCTAATTCACCCCTCCACTTT
.	TRBD2	TRBV7-2	TRBJ2-1	CASLAGGSYNEQFF	TGTGCCAGCCTAGCGGGGGGCTCCTACAATGAGCAGTTCTTC
.	.	TRBV4-3	TRBJ1-6	CASSQGGSSYNSPLHF	TGCGCCAGCAGCCAAGGAGGGAGCTCCTATAATTCACCCCTCCACTTT